This T cell receptor beta chain was found in a study of blood T cells in healthy people across ages. Findings and caveats of the study: Considered underestimates were the diversity estimates obtained from one million T cells.

Using a J-beta primer mix together with a sample-barcoded 5' primer, a second PCR was run for roughly 7 to 12 cycles. All samples gave at least 2.5 million CDR3-containing paired-end reads. TCRdb ran MiXCR on the 5' RACE reads and lists one entry per CDR3 protein. The data contain more than 650,000 distinct CDR3 sequences, about 24% of them singletons. As regards this clonotype: The antigen remains undetermined.

This sequence originates from an older man in good health. Sequenced material: blood.

The CDR3 protein is CASSPGPVRQETQYF. The CDR3 region has the DNA TGTGCCAGCTCACCAGGTCCCGTACGGCAAGAGACCCAGTACTTC. The chain uses TRBV18 and TRBJ2-5; D not resolved. There are 15 residues in the CDR3. Per germline, CDR1 KGHSH and CDR2 LQKENI. The V and J ends lost 2 bases and 2 bases respectively, with 12 bases between them.